Below are 12 T cell receptor beta chains sequenced from a single sample in a study of shared clonotypes between healthy human individuals. The naive CD8 fraction comprised CD45RO-negative cells positively selected for CCR7 and excluded terminally differentiated effector memory CD45RA+ cells. The assay was immunoSEQ multiplex PCR, and TCRdb's table has in-frame clones only and misses some. The repertoire holds 600,000 or so clones, with roughly 98% as singletons. What was sequenced was naive CD8+ T cells sorted from blood. These receptors all come from a man aged 25-45 years in good health.

The CDR3 region has the DNA TGCGCCAGCAGCCCGGGACTAGCGGGACCCTACGAGCAGTACTTC. It is translated as CASSPGLAGPYEQYF. The chain couples TRBV4-3 to TRBJ2-7, with 13 bases lining up with TRBD2. In germline, CDR1 is LGHNA, CDR2 YSLEER. The CDR3 is made up of 15 amino acids. J gave up 2 bases and V 4 bases, and 2 bases lay outside the gene matches.

The chain joins TRBV7-6 to TRBJ2-3, with 7 bases aligning to TRBD1. The J segment lost 0 bases and the V segment lost 2 bases, leaving 23 bases of the junction unmatched. The germline V gene encodes CDR1 SGHVS and CDR2 FNYEAQ. This CDR3 has 22 amino acids. CDR3 bases: TGTGCCAGCAGCTTATCCCACGTGCGAGGGACAGAAGACCTTGCTAGCACAGATACGCAGTATTTT. It is translated as CASSLSHVRGTEDLASTDTQYF.

Note on this clone: This sample also contains other DNA sequences that code for the same CDR3. The rearrangement links TRBV5-1 to TRBJ2-7, with a possible D match to TRBD2 (5 bases). Germline V CDR1 and CDR2: SGHRS, YFSETQ. Trimming pared 1 base from V and 0 bases from J, leaving 8 bases between. CDR3 length equals 14 residues. Written as DNA, the CDR3 is TGCGCCAGCAGCTTGACGAGCGGCTCCTACGAGCAGTACTTC. Protein product: CASSLTSGSYEQYF.

The chain carries TRBV14 and TRBJ2-7; TRBD2 matches at 9 bases. The CDR3 totals 14 residues. The V and J ends lost 4 bases and 4 bases, in that order; junction bases with no gene match: 5. Germline values: CDR1 SGHDN, CDR2 FVKESK. DNA of the CDR3: TGTGCCAGCAGCCGAAGCGGGAGGTTATACGAGCAGTACTTC. Residues: CASSRSGRLYEQYF.

The rearrangement links TRBV28 to TRBJ2-5; 7 nucleotides align to TRBD1. Trimming removed 6 bases from V and 3 bases from J; junction bases left unmatched: 10. Germline CDR1 and CDR2: MDHEN and SYDVKM. CDR3 length: 15 amino acids. CDR3 sequence: CASSPPDRAEETQYF. The DNA of the CDR3 is TGTGCCAGCAGCCCCCCCGACAGGGCAGAAGAGACCCAGTACTTC.

The rearrangement joins TRBV6-5 to TRBJ2-3; 12 positions match TRBD2. V was pared by 5 bases and J by 5 bases, with 5 bases of the junction left unmatched. Germline CDR1 and CDR2: MNHEY and SVGAGI. The CDR3 has 15 amino acids. CDR3 in amino acids: CASSRLAGDKDTQYF. DNA of the CDR3: TGTGCCAGCAGTAGACTAGCGGGAGACAAAGATACGCAGTATTTT.

This sequence joins TRBV27 and TRBJ1-1, with D perhaps TRBD1 (6 bases). V dropped 3 bases and J dropped 2 bases, with 10 bases sitting between them. Germline values: CDR1 MNHEY, CDR2 SMNVEV (reference sequence). CDR3 length: 14 amino acids. CDR3 sequence reads: CASSFVQGNTEAFF. The CDR3 DNA reads as TGTGCCAGCAGTTTCGTACAGGGAAACACTGAAGCTTTCTTT.

The rearrangement uses TRBV15 and TRBJ1-1, with TRBD1 matching over 7 bases. This CDR3 is 16 amino acids long. The ends lost 5 bases at V and 3 bases at J; junction bases unmatched: 12. In germline, CDR1 is LNHNV, CDR2 YYDKDF (reference sequence). The CDR3 protein is CATSAPLDGQDTEAFF. The CDR3 nucleotides read TGTGCCACCAGCGCCCCTCTGGACGGACAGGACACTGAAGCTTTCTTT.

This sequence joins TRBV2 and TRBJ2-5; D is unresolved. Trimming took 8 bases from V and 0 from J, leaving 10 bases between them. The CDR3 runs 13 residues. Looked up from germline, CDR1 is SNHLY and CDR2 is FYNNEI. For the CDR3, the DNA is TGTGCCAGCCCTCTACTGAACCAAGAGACCCAGTACTTC. This encodes CASPLLNQETQYF.

The rearrangement uses TRBV27 and TRBJ2-1; 7 bases fit TRBD2. This CDR3 region has 14 residues. The V gene end was trimmed by 4 bases and the J gene end by 6 bases; junction bases not matched to a gene: 6. Germline CDR1 reads MNHEY; CDR2 reads SMNVEV (reference sequence). CDR3 loop: CASSSSGGGNEQFF. CDR3 nucleotide sequence: TGTGCCAGCAGTTCTAGCGGTGGAGGCAATGAGCAGTTCTTC.

The chain is built from TRBV27 and TRBJ2-5; D remains unclear. Trimming left V 5 bases short and J 5 bases short, with 9 bases between. The germline CDR1 and CDR2 sequences are MNHEY and SMNVEV (reference sequence). The CDR3 loop spans 12 amino acids. CDR3 DNA sequence: TGTGCCAGCAGTATGGGTAGGGAGACCCAGTACTTC. As protein: CASSMGRETQYF.

This clone was found once. This sequence joins TRBV29-1 and TRBJ2-1, with 12 positions matching TRBD2. Germline values: CDR1 SQVTM, CDR2 ANQGSEA. The J segment lost 6 bases and the V segment lost 1 base, leaving 1 base of the junction unmatched. There are 14 residues in the CDR3. CDR3 coding DNA: TGCAGCGTTGAAGGACTAGCGGGAGTCAATGAGCAGTTCTTC. Translated: CSVEGLAGVNEQFF.